One sample yielded the 13 T cell receptor beta chains listed below, sequenced in a study of response to subunit inactivated influenza vaccine. TCRdb re-analysed the RT-PCR reads in MiXCR, keeping a single row per CDR3 protein. The table includes roughly 550,000 distinct CDR3 sequences, roughly 23% detected once. The same specimen was also included in a second study, on T cells expressing NK-cell markers. That study reports: Scientists made TCR beta cDNA using 5'RACE template switching with UMIs.

Material: CD4+ T cells sorted from PBMCs, obtained 11 to 12 days after vaccination. The receptors were sampled from a man between 50 and 59 years old who received an inactivated influenza vaccine.

The chain combines TRBV6-1 with TRBJ1-4, with TRBD1 identical over 9 bases. The V gene end was trimmed by 9 bases and the J gene end by 6 bases; junction bases not matched to a gene: 8. The CDR3 runs to 14 residues. Germline V lookup: CDR1 MNHNS, CDR2 SASEGT. CDR3 protein: CASGTGGADEKLFF. CDR3 in DNA: TGTGCCAGTGGAACAGGGGGCGCGGATGAAAAACTGTTTTTT.

This clonotype has more than one count but fewer than ten. The chain uses TRBV28 and TRBJ1-5; 12 nucleotides line up with TRBD1. Germline lookup yields CDR1 MDHEN and CDR2 SYDVKM. The J segment lost 2 bases and the V segment lost 5 bases, leaving 10 bases of the junction unmatched. The CDR3 is 18 residues long. CDR3 nucleotides: TGTGCCAGCAGTGCCTGGGGACAGGGGGCGATTGGCAATCAGCCCCAGCATTTT. Its translation is CASSAWGQGAIGNQPQHF.

This clonotype was recorded a few times. The rearrangement uses TRBV6-6 and TRBJ2-1, with 9 bases lining up with TRBD2. V shed 6 bases and J 6 bases; nucleotides not matched to a gene: 9. This CDR3 comprises 15 residues. CDR1 and CDR2 from the germline V gene are MNHNY and SVGAGI (reference sequence). DNA of the CDR3: TGTGCCAGCAGACCAACTAGCGGGTCGACCAATGAGCAGTTCTTC. Translation: CASRPTSGSTNEQFF.

This clonotype was seen a handful of times. V and J are TRBV4-3 and TRBJ1-2; D gene uncertain. The CDR3 is made up of 15 amino acids. Germline-derived CDR1 and CDR2 are LGHNA and YSLEER. V dropped 0 bases and J dropped 5 bases, with 13 bases sitting between them. CDR3 region: CASSQDPQDRYGYTF. The CDR3 bases are TGCGCCAGCAGCCAAGATCCGCAGGACCGGTATGGCTACACCTTC.

V and J are TRBV20-1 and TRBJ1-2; D is ambiguous. There are 13 residues in the CDR3. Looked up from germline, CDR1 is DFQATT and CDR2 is SNEGSKA (reference sequence). V lost 4 bases and J 5 bases, leaving 14 bases between the germline ends. The CDR3 nucleotides are TGCAGTGCTACCGACGGGGTCGGGTATGGCTACACCTTC. Translation: CSATDGVGYGYTF.

The table lists this clonotype with a few counts. The chain recombines TRBV20-1 with TRBJ1-1; TRBD1 agrees at 10 bases. With V trimmed by 1 base and J by 0 bases, 11 bases remained unmatched. Germline lookup yields CDR1 DFQATT and CDR2 SNEGSKA (reference sequence). This CDR3 spans 18 amino acids. The CDR3 sequence: CSARGDRDRGSMNTEAFF. In nucleotides, the CDR3 is TGCAGTGCTAGAGGGGACCGGGACAGGGGTAGCATGAACACTGAAGCTTTCTTT.

This clonotype was seen only a few times. This chain links TRBV10-3 with TRBJ2-5, with D perhaps TRBD1 (6 bases). V shed 3 bases and J shed 5 bases, with 19 bases lying between them. In germline, CDR1 is ENHRY, CDR2 SYGVKD. This CDR3 has 16 residues. The CDR3: CAISDTRQGLVETQYF. CDR3 sequence (DNA): TGTGCCATCAGTGATACCAGGCAGGGGCTTGTGGAGACCCAGTACTTC.

This clonotype was observed a few times. The rearrangement uses TRBV9 and TRBJ2-1, with TRBD2 matching 9 bases. CDR1 is SGDLS and CDR2 is YYNGEE in the germline V gene. The CDR3 spans 17 residues. The J segment lost 1 base and the V segment lost 0 bases, leaving 5 bases of the junction unmatched. The CDR3, as DNA: TGTGCCAGCAGCGTAGGACGCACTAGCGGGTCCTACAATGAGCAGTTCTTC. Translation gives CASSVGRTSGSYNEQFF.

This chain links TRBV10-2 with TRBJ2-2; 10 bases map to TRBD1. CDR1 WSHSY and CDR2 SAAADI come from the germline V gene. CDR3 length equals 16 residues. V trimming: 5 bases; J trimming: 7 bases; junction bases outside the gene matches: 10. Here the CDR3 DNA reads TGCGCCAGCAGTACCCCGGGACAGGGGTTGAGCGGGGAGCTGTTTTTT. Translating gives CASSTPGQGLSGELFF.

V is TRBV6-2 or TRBV6-3 and J is TRBJ2-2; D is tentatively TRBD1 or TRBD2 (5 bases each). V was shortened by 2 bases and J by 6 bases, with 10 bases between the two germline ends. The CDR3 covers 14 residues. Germline CDR1 MNHEY, CDR2 SVGEGT. CDR3 DNA sequence: TGTGCCAGCAGTTACACGAGGGGTTCCGGGGAGCTGTTTTTT. Its translation: CASSYTRGSGELFF.

The chain has TRBV7-9 and TRBJ2-7; D remains unclear. The V gene's germline CDR1 is SEHNR and CDR2 FQNEAQ (reference sequence). This CDR3 region has 12 residues. Trimming removed 5 bases from V and 5 bases from J, with 10 bases in between. The CDR3 DNA sequence: TGTGCCAGCAGCCACGGACCGAACGAGCAGTACTTC. It codes for CASSHGPNEQYF.

This clonotype was observed at least ten times. The gene calls are TRBV7-9 and TRBJ1-1; perhaps TRBD1 as D (5 bases). V was trimmed by 1 base and J by 0 bases, leaving 6 bases between them. Germline values: CDR1 SEHNR, CDR2 FQNEAQ (reference sequence). This CDR3 has 14 amino acids. The CDR3 DNA follows: TGTGCCAGCAGCTTAGAACAGGTGAACACTGAAGCTTTCTTT. This gives the protein CASSLEQVNTEAFF. Based on the CDR3 plus reference TRBV7-9 and TRBJ1-1, the full variable domain is DTGVSQNPRHKITKRGQNVTFRCDPISEHNRLYWYRQTLGQGPEFLTYFQNEAQLEKSRLLSDRFSAERPKGSFSTLEIQRTEQGDSAMYLCASSLEQVNTEAFFGQGTRLTVV.

This clonotype came up many times. The V and J genes are TRBV10-3 and TRBJ2-1, with 9 bases matching TRBD1. The CDR3 is made up of 17 amino acids. Trimming at V came to 4 bases and at J to 4 bases, leaving 11 bases not matched to a gene. Germline-derived CDR1 and CDR2 are ENHRY and SYGVKD. The CDR3 DNA is TGTGCCATCAGTGGGTGGGGACAGGGCCGAGGTTACAATGAGCAGTTCTTC. This codes for CAISGWGQGRGYNEQFF.